This T cell receptor beta chain was found in a study of regulatory T cells in long-lasting Graves disease. Study overall: Graves' patients, newly diagnosed, had taken antithyroid drugs under 3 months. Overall study results and limits: Favoring TRBV28, TRBJ1-2 and TRBJ2-5 was a feature seen in persistent disease.

Germline CDR1 reads SEHNR; CDR2 reads FQNEAQ (reference sequence). V lost 2 bases, J lost 4 bases, and 20 bases lay in between. CDR3 length equals 17 residues. This clonotype was detected ten times or more. The antigen is not known. Libraries of TCR beta came from iRepertoire HTBI primers plus Arm-PCR of CDR3 regions. In the original analysis: Identified segments across samples numbered about 64 TRBV and over 13 TRBJ. TCRdb reprocessed the multiplex PCR reads with MiXCR, giving one entry per CDR3 protein. TCRdb's processing, not the authors', yielded these V and J calls. Of 350,000 to 500,000 distinct CDR3 sequences in the sample, roughly 17% are singletons; the top ten hold around a tenth. Time point meaning: newly diagnosed GD, antithyroid drugs for less than 3 months. TCR sequences were obtained from RNA taken from PBMCs. The sample also formed part of further work on T cells in Graves' hyperthyroidism and ophthalmopathy. This second report adds: Ophthalmopathy and stable hyperthyroidism were separated by a 13 V-J model.

The chain is built from TRBV7-9 and TRBJ1-2; a weak D match, TRBD1 (5 bases). The sequenced sample was peripheral blood mononuclear cells (PBMCs), obtained at new diagnosis, from a patient treated with antithyroid drugs. This clonotype was sampled from a young woman with Graves disease. Here the CDR3 reads CASSLLGTATISYGYTF. The CDR3 DNA follows: TGTGCCAGCAGCTTATTAGGGACGGCGACTATTAGCTATGGCTACACCTTC.